This TCR beta chain appears in the sequencing data of a study of response to subunit inactivated influenza vaccine. This clonotype showed up just a few times. Germline lookup yields CDR1 DFQATT and CDR2 SNEGSKA (reference sequence). This CDR3 contains 12 residues. V shed 3 bases and J 8 bases; nucleotides not matched to a gene: 3. TCRdb called the RT-PCR reads again in MiXCR, with one record for every CDR3 protein. The sample has about 500,000 distinct CDR3 sequences; 15% to 20% are singletons. The chain has TRBV20-1 and TRBJ2-1; 8 bases are shared with TRBD1. The sample in question was CD4+ T cells sorted from PBMCs, obtained less than 30 months after vaccination. This sequence originates from a man between 50 and 69 years old who received an inactivated influenza vaccine. CDR3 region: CSARDREDEQFF. CDR3 DNA: TGCAGTGCTAGGGACAGGGAAGATGAGCAGTTCTTC.